The clone carrying this T cell receptor (beta chain) has just a few counts. The data belong to a study of T cells in Graves' hyperthyroidism and ophthalmopathy. Researchers amplified the TCR beta CDR3 regions from RNA transcripts. With the HTBI primer set, the TCR CDR3 went through a first round of RT-PCR. TCRdb fed the multiplex PCR reads into MiXCR, producing one record per CDR3 protein. The sample includes approximately 600,000 distinct CDR3 sequences, 15% to 20% of them seen just once. CDR3 size: 14 residues. Trimming took 11 bases from V and 6 from J; bases not matched to a gene: 11. Hyperthyroidism of Graves' type that showed no ophthalmopathy progression within 18 months was stable. Patients aged 18 to 65 had newly diagnosed hyperthyroidism that had lasted under 2 months.

The V and J genes are TRBV12-3 or TRBV12-4 and TRBJ2-2, with TRBD2 matching over 8 bases. The sequence was obtained from a woman in her twenties or thirties with Graves' hyperthyroidism. The sample was blood. CDR3 nucleotides: TGTGCCTCCGAGGGACTAGGGAAGGCCGGGGAGCTGTTTTTT. Translating it yields CASEGLGKAGELFF.